The present TCR beta chain was sequenced within a study of control samples from healthy donors and cancer patients (dated by TCRdb to about 2020). A remark on this clone: Its antigen has not been determined. Base quality data are lacking; no much larger clone is found one base away.

Trimming costs V 4 bases and J 7 bases, and their ends lie 19 bases apart. The germline V gene sets CDR1 to MDHEN and CDR2 to SYDVKM. The CDR3 starts with the cysteine, ends with the phenylalanine, and has 15 residues. Of the read, only the CDR3 DNA is kept; its 45 bases are in frame from base 1. Libraries came from the immunoSEQ multiplex PCR assay. The immuneACCESS repertoire file appears here via TCRdb, limited to in-frame rearrangements. These files lack a portion of the clones; in checked studies, under half of the deficit traces to unresolved V genes, and the cause of the others is not known. The sample yields around 110,000 clones; over 90% were counted once. The ten largest make up 2% to 3% of the sample.

The sample consisted of blood. The TCR originated in a man aged 25-45 years in good health. This chain joins TRBV28 to TRBJ1-2, with the D gene not confidently named. The sequenced DNA is TGTGCCAGCAGTTGGGGTTTAAGGGCCAAAACTGGCTACACCTTC. It translates as CASSWGLRAKTGYTF.